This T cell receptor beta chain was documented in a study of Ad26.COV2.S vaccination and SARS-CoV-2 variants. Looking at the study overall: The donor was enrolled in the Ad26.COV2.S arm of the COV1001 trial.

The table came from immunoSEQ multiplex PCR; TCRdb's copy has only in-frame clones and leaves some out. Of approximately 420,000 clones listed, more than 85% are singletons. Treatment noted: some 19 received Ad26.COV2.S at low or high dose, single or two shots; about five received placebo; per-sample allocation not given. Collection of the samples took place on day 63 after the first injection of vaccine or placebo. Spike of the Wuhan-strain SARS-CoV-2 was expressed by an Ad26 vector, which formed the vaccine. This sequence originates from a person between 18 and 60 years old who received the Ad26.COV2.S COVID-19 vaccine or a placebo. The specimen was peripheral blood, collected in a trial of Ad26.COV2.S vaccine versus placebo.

CDR3 in amino acids: CASSQEAGESPGYEQYF. Written as DNA, the CDR3 is TGCGCCAGCAGCCAAGAAGCCGGGGAATCCCCCGGCTACGAGCAGTACTTC. The chain is built from TRBV4-1 and TRBJ2-7, with a weak D call TRBD2 (5 bases). CDR3 length: 17 residues. CDR1 is MGHRA and CDR2 is YSYEKL in the germline V gene. Trimming took 0 bases from V and 3 from J, leaving 18 bases between them.